This T cell receptor (beta chain) was captured by sequencing in a study of response to subunit inactivated influenza vaccine. Whole-study results and caveats: Every seasonal influenza vaccination brings in few new T cells, the authors suggested.

TCRdb called the RT-PCR reads again in MiXCR, with one record for every CDR3 protein. The sample lists hundreds of thousands of distinct CDR3 sequences, 6.5% to 8% occurring once. Germline CDR1 and CDR2: MNHNS and SASEGT. V trimming: 2 bases; J trimming: 8 bases; junction bases outside the gene matches: 7. The CDR3 has 15 amino acids. Comments on this clonotype: Antigen unknown.

The source was PBMCs from blood, collected less than 30 months after vaccination. The sequence derives from a man aged 50 to 69 who received an inactivated influenza vaccine. The V call is TRBV6-1, the J call TRBJ2-1; 9 bases are shared with TRBD1. CDR3 bases: TGTGCCAGCAGTGAAACAGGGGGCGCTGGACATGAGCAGTTCTTC. Encoded protein: CASSETGGAGHEQFF.